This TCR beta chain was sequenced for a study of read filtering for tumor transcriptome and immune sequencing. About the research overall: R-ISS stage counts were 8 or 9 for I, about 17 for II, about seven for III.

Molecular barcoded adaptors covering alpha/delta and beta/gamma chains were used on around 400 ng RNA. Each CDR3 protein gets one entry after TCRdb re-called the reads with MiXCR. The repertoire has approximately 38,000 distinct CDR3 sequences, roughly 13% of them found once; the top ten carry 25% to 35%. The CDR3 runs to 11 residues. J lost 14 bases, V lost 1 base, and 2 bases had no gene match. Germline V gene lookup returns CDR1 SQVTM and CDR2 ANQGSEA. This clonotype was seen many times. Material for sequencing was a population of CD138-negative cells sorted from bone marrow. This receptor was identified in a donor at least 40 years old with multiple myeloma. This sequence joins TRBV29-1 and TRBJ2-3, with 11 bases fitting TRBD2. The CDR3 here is CSVEGLAGWYF. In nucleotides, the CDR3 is TGCAGCGTTGAAGGACTAGCGGGGTGGTATTTT.